The entry that follows covers one T cell receptor beta chain sequence. The sample originates from a study of blood T cell repertoires in COVID-19. V dropped 6 bases and J dropped 2 bases, with 7 bases sitting between them. The CDR3 covers 12 residues. Generated by immunoSEQ multiplex PCR, the TCRdb table keeps only in-frame clones and is missing some. In the table there are approximately 340,000 clones, 90% to 95% of which are singletons. Before they entered the study, exposed participants had met a COVID-19 case within 2 weeks. Sequencing used PBMCs or T cells enriched from blood (not recorded which). This sequence originates from a woman in her thirties or forties who had been exposed to COVID-19. The genes are TRBV12-3 or TRBV12-4 and TRBJ1-1; no firm D call. The CDR3 reads CASSPPNTEAFF. CDR3 nucleotide sequence: TGTGCCAGCAGCCCTCCCAACACTGAAGCTTTCTTT.